This T cell receptor beta chain was obtained from a study of T cells after yellow fever vaccination. Findings and limits, study-wide: At around 95% for CD4 and approximately 88% for CD8, most primary-vaccination clones showed up again after the booster.

CDR1 and CDR2 from the germline V gene are WSHSY and SAAADI. CDR3 length: 14 amino acids. With V trimmed by 5 bases and J by 3 bases, 7 bases remained unmatched. Of note for this clonotype: As yet, its antigen is unknown.

A 5'RACE template-switching step, the method used to make TCR cDNA, added a universal primer site and UMIs. TCRdb called the 5' RACE reads again in MiXCR, with one record for every CDR3 protein. The table lists about 170,000 distinct CDR3 sequences, around 10% of them singletons. The material was CD8+ T cells sorted from PBMCs, obtained 15 days after the yellow fever booster vaccination. The receptor's source is a young man who received the YFV17D yellow fever vaccine. The genes are TRBV10-2 and TRBJ2-7; TRBD1 matches at 7 bases. The CDR3 DNA follows: TGCGCCAGCAGTCCGGCAGGGGGATTCTACGAGCAGTACTTC. Translating it yields CASSPAGGFYEQYF.